This TCR beta chain was profiled in a study of T cell changes during pregnancy in multiple sclerosis. The CDR3 is made up of 15 amino acids. V lost 5 bases and J lost 6; bases outside the gene matches: 11. Germline V gives CDR1 SGHTA, CDR2 FQGNSA. Sequencing was performed with immunoSEQ multiplex PCR; in TCRdb, only in-frame clones are kept and a portion is missing. The sample has 35,000 or so clones, 88% seen once; the top ten hold more than 0.95%. The chain is built from TRBV7-2 and TRBJ2-7; 9 nucleotides match TRBD2. Material: CD4+ T cells from peripheral blood mononuclear cells, obtained before pregnancy. The sequence came from a female donor with multiple sclerosis, enrolled in a pregnancy study. The CDR3 region is CASSILAGVALEQYF. Here the CDR3 DNA reads TGTGCCAGCAGCATTTTAGCGGGGGTGGCCCTCGAGCAGTACTTC.